This TCR beta chain was sequenced during a study of T cells expressing NK-cell markers. Points from the study as a whole: Dominant NKG2C+ clonotypes were found to form roughly 1.0-7.5% of CD8+ T cells in over five donors. The leading position in the CD3+CD56-NKG2C+ fraction of several donors also went to these clonotypes.

Germline CDR1 reads MNHEY; CDR2 reads SMNVEV (reference sequence). The length of the CDR3 is 14 residues. TCRdb derives one entry per CDR3 protein from the 5' RACE reads, leaving out DNA. This sample contains 200,000 to 300,000 distinct CDR3 sequences. A word on this clonotype: As yet, its antigen is unknown.

The sequenced sample consisted of blood T cells: a sorted CD56 or NKG2C T cell subset, CD4+ or CD8+ T cells, or bulk PBMC T cells (not recorded which). This TCR derives from a man aged 18-30 years in good health. The chain couples TRBV27 to TRBJ2-7; the D call of TRBD1 rests on TCRdb alone, since no DNA is present to check it. CDR3 amino acids: CASSPDRVLGEQYF.